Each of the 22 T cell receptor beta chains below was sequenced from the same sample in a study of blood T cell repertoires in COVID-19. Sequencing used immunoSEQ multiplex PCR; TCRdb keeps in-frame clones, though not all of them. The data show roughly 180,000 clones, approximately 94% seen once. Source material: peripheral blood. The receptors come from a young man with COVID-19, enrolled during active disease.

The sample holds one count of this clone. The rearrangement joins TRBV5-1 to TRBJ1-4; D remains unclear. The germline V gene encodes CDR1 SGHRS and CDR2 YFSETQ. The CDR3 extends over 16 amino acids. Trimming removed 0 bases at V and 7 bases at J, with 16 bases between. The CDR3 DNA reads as TGCGCCAGCAGCTTGGTGTCGGGTCAAGGTGTTGAAAAACTGTTTTTT. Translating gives CASSLVSGQGVEKLFF.

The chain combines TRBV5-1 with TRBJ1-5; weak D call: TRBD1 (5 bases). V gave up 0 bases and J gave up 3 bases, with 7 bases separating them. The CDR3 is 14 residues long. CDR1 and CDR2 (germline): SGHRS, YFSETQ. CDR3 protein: CASSLGQTNQPQHF. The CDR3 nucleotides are TGCGCCAGCAGCTTGGGACAGACCAATCAGCCCCAGCATTTT.

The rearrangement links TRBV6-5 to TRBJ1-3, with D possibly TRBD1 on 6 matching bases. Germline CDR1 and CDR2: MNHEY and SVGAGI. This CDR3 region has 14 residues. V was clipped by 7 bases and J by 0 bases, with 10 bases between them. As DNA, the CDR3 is TGTGCCAGCACTACAGGGTCCTCTGGAAACACCATATATTTT. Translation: CASTTGSSGNTIYF.

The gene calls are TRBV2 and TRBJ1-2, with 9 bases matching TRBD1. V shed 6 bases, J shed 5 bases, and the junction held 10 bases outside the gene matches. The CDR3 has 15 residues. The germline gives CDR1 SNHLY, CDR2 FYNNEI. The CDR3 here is CASRADRGSGYGYTF. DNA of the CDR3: TGTGCCAGCAGGGCGGACAGGGGCTCCGGGTATGGCTACACCTTC.

The CDR3 DNA reads TGTGCCAGCAGCCTTGCCGACACCTTCTATGGCTACACCTTC. Translated: CASSLADTFYGYTF. This chain connects TRBV6-5 to TRBJ1-2; D is ambiguous. Trimming pared 6 bases from V and 4 bases from J, leaving 15 bases between. Germline V gene lookup returns CDR1 MNHEY and CDR2 SVGAGI. The CDR3 contains 14 residues.

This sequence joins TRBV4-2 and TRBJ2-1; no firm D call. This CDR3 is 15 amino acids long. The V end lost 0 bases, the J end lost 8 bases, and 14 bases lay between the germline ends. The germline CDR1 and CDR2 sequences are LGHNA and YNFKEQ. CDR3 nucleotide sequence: TGTGCCAGCAGCCAAGAACACGGTGGGCGCCATGAGCAGTTCTTC. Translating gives CASSQEHGGRHEQFF.

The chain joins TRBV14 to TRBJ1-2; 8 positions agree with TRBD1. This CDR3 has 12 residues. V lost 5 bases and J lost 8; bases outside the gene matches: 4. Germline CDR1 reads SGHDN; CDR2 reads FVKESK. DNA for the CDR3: TGTGCCAGCAGCTTTCACAGGGGGGGCTACACCTTC. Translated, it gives CASSFHRGGYTF. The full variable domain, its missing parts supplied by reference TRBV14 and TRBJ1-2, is EAGVTQFPSHSVIEKGQTVTLRCDPISGHDNLYWYRRVMGKEIKFLLHFVKESKQDESGMPNNRFLAERTGGTYSTLKVQPAELEDSGVYFCASSFHRGGYTFGSGTRLTVV.

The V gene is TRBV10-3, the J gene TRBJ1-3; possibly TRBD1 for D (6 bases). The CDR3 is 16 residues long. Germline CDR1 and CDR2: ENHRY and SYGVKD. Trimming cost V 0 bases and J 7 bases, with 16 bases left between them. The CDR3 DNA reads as TGTGCCATCAGTGAGTCGAGTCAGGGGATGGGGAACACCATATATTTT. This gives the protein CAISESSQGMGNTIYF.

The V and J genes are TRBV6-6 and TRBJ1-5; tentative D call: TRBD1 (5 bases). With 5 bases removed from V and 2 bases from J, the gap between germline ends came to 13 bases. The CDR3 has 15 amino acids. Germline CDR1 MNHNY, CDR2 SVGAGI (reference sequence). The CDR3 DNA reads TGTGCCAGCAGTGCCGCGGGGGAGGGCAATCAGCCCCAGCATTTT. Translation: CASSAAGEGNQPQHF.

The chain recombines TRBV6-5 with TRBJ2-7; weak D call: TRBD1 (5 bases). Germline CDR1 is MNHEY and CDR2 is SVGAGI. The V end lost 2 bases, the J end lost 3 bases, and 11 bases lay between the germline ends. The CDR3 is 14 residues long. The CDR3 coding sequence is TGTGCCAGCAGTTACGATGACAGCTTCTACGAGCAGTACTTC. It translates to CASSYDDSFYEQYF.

CDR3 nucleotides: TGTGCCAGCAGTGTTGGAGGATATAACACTGAAGCTTTCTTT. Residues: CASSVGGYNTEAFF. This chain joins TRBV2 and TRBJ1-1; D uncertain. Germline loops: CDR1 SNHLY, CDR2 FYNNEI. V lost 4 bases, J lost 2 bases, and 11 bases lay in between. The CDR3 has 14 residues.

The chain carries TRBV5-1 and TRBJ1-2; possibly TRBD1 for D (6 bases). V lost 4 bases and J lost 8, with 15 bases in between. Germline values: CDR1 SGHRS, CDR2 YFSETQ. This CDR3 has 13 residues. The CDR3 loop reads CASSSQGFQGYTF. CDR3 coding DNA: TGCGCCAGCAGCAGTCAGGGGTTCCAAGGCTACACCTTC.

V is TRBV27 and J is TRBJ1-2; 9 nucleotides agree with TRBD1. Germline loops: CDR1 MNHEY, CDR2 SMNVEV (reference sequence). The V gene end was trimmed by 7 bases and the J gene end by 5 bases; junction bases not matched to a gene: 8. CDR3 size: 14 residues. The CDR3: CASKPGQGPYGYTF. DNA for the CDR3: TGTGCCAGCAAGCCGGGACAGGGACCTTATGGCTACACCTTC.

CDR3 protein: CSVAPDRGWTEAFF. For the CDR3, the DNA is TGCAGCGTTGCCCCCGACAGGGGATGGACTGAAGCTTTCTTT. This rearrangement joins TRBV29-1 to TRBJ1-1; 8 nucleotides line up with TRBD1. The V gene's germline CDR1 is SQVTM and CDR2 ANQGSEA. The CDR3 totals 14 residues. Germline trimming cut 4 bases from V and 5 bases from J; bases unmatched to any gene: 9.

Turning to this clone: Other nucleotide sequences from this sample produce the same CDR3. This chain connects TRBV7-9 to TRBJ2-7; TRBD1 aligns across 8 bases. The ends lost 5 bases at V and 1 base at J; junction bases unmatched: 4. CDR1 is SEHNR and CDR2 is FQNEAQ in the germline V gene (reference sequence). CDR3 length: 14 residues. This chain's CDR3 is CASSPRQGSYEQYF. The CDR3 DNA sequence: TGTGCCAGCAGCCCCCGACAGGGGTCCTACGAGCAGTACTTC.

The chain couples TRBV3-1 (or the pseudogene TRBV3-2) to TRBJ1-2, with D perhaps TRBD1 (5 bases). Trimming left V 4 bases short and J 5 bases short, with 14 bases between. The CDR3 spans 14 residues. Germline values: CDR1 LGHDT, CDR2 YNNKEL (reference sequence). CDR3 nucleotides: TGTGCCAGCAGCCTGACCGGGGCGGGGTATGGCTACACCTTC. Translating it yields CASSLTGAGYGYTF.

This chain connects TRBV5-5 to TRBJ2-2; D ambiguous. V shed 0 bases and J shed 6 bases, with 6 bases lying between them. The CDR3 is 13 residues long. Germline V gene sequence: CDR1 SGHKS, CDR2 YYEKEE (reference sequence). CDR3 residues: CASSLVGSGELFF. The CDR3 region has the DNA TGTGCCAGCAGCTTGGTCGGGTCCGGGGAGCTGTTTTTT.

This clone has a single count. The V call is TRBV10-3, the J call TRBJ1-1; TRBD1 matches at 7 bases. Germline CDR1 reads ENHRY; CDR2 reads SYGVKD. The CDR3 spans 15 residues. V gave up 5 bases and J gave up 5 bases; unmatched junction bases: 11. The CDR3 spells CAISRSQGLRTEAFF. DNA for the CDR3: TGTGCCATCAGTAGATCACAGGGGTTGCGGACTGAAGCTTTCTTT.

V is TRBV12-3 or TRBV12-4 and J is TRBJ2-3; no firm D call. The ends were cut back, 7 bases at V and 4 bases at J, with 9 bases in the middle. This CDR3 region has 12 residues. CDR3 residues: CASTPSPDTQYF. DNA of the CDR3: TGTGCCAGCACCCCGAGCCCAGATACGCAGTATTTT.

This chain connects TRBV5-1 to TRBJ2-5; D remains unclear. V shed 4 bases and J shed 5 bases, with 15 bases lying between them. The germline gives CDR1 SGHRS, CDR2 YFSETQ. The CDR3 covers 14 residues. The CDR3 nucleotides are TGCGCCAGCAGCGTAAGCACGTCGCATGAGACCCAGTACTTC. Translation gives CASSVSTSHETQYF.

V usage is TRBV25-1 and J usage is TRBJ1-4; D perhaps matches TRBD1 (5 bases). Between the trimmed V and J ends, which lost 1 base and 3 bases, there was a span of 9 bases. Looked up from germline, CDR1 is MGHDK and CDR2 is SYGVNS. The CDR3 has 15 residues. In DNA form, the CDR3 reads TGTGCCAGCAGTGAATGGGCAGGGTCTAATGAAAAACTGTTTTTT. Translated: CASSEWAGSNEKLFF.

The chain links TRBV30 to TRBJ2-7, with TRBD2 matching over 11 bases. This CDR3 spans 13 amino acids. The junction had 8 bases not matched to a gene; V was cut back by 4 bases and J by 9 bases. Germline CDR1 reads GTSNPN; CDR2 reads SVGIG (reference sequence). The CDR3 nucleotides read TGTGCCTGGATCAGTCCTAGCGGGGGGCCGCAGTACTTC. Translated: CAWISPSGGPQYF. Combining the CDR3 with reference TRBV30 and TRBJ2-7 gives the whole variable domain SQTIHQWPATLVQPVGSPLSLECTVEGTSNPNLYWYRQAAGRGLQLLFYSVGIGQISSEVPQNLSASRPQDRQFILSSKKLLLSDSGFYLCAWISPSGGPQYFGPGTRLTVT.